The text below deals with one T cell receptor beta chain. Its antigen is currently not known. Base qualities are not recorded, but no much larger clone differs from it by a single base. This entry comes from a study of cytomegalovirus exposure and HLA in healthy donors (dated by TCRdb to about 2017). The study in broad terms: An earlier analysis of some 600 of the donors reported about 300 Gb of sequence data and 95 million to 120 million unique TCR beta sequences obtained from about 170 million T cells. Roughly 300 gigabases of sequencing data and 70 million to 100 million unique TCR sequences were included in an early release covering around 600 HLA-typed donors. The genetic ancestry cluster associated with self-reported Caucasian donors included roughly four fifths of the roughly 360 genotyped donors. The aim of the study was to test whether cataloging public T cell receptors could identify signatures of past pathogen exposure. The T cell repertoires of 670 or so subjects were profiled by immunosequencing and related to cytomegalovirus serostatus. Besides the first cohort of roughly 640 subjects, a separate validation cohort made up of about 120 different subjects was used. The study combined high-throughput TCR immunosequencing, statistical association of individual TCRs with disease status, and machine learning to predict cytomegalovirus infection status. In a later analysis, previously published TCR beta repertoires from 670 or so donors were re-analyzed and high-resolution HLA genotyping was added so that TCR occurrence patterns could be studied. The later analysis used no new phenotypic data to find candidate immune exposures, relying instead on TCR beta sequences and their occurrence across donors. An earlier analysis of 587 of the donors used high-throughput TCR beta sequencing to judge whether each TCR beta V gene segment behaved as functional or pseudogenic. Donor age, sex, ethnicity and CMV serostatus were collected together with the repertoire data. In a later genetic analysis, genome-wide SNP genotypes for about 65% of the roughly 670 donors were used, and that subset was treated as a discovery cohort. Every discovery cohort repertoire had been produced on one sequencing platform. HLA typing covered class I and class II loci at four-digit resolution. Typing coverage differed by locus: A, B, C, DRB1 and DQB1 were typed in roughly 620-630 donors, DQA1 in roughly 500, DPA1 in 600 to 610, and DPB1 in approximately 450. Several DR-DQ haplotypes were treated as single units for association and clustering because of strong linkage in the cohort. Among around 400 genotyped donors of the cohort, an average of approximately 200,000 unique TCR beta nucleotide sequences was sequenced per donor, of which roughly 18% were non-productive.

Paper-wide results and their limitations: V-gene and J-gene trimming of TCR beta chains was associated with a missense DCLRE1C variant in a later genetic analysis, and the association was replicated in an independent cohort. A later genetic analysis reported fewer N-insertions in productive TCRs among donors in an Asian-associated ancestry cluster than the roughly 640-donor mean. Cytomegalovirus status was reported to be diagnosed by the classifier with high specificity and sensitivity in both the original and validation cohorts. In this cohort, only TCR beta chains were sequenced, and detectable features were limited by the absence of alpha or paired-chain data. The presence/absence analyses assumed that sequencing depth was roughly uniform across donors, and that assumption may not be true. Because some donors lacked HLA typing at each locus, the association tests relied only on the typed subset. When HLA alleles, especially DR and DQ, strongly co-occurred, TCR associations were difficult to assign to individual alleles. Immune exposure information for the cohort was limited to CMV serostatus. Correlated functional status among segregating V segments might be attributable to linkage disequilibrium, but an unknown experimental factor could not be ruled out. An earlier analysis of approximately 500 of the donors showed that most TCR beta V segments appeared in productive rearrangements either about 87% or about 30% of the time, which broadly matched IMGT annotations. In vitro tests confirmed that a few of the cytomegalovirus-associated TCR beta chains recognize cytomegalovirus antigens. At a false discovery rate of 0.05, a later analysis linked 16,951 TCR beta sequences to specific HLA alleles. A later analysis found that most CMV-associated TCR beta chains appeared HLA-restricted, with HLA associations seemingly driven largely by CMV exposure. The study listed 164 TCR beta chains as associated with cytomegalovirus. Most TCR sequences were observed very rarely across donors, whereas some public TCRs were present in many individuals. The sequencing pipeline was judged likely to have produced a cluster of highly shared sequence variants as a technical artifact. Because counts were too low, seventeen rarely observed V segments, including chromosome 9 orphons, were left out of the earlier analysis of some 640 of the donors. In a later analysis, several top co-occurrence clusters were reported to appear linked to parvovirus B19, influenza, CMV and Epstein-Barr virus. A further reported finding was that TCR beta sequences accurately predicted the HLA-A and HLA-B alleles for most subjects in the first cohort. The authors suggested that the approach could potentially be generalized to other disease states and immunological phenotypes. In a later analysis, HLA-associated TCR beta chains showed more clonal expansion and lower generation probabilities than non-associated chains that were equally common. According to a later analysis, TCR association rates differed among HLA loci, with DRB1 alleles showing the most associated TCRs and HLA-C alleles showing the fewest.

Libraries came from the immunoSEQ multiplex PCR assay. A mixture of 60 forward primers for TCR Vbeta segments and 13 reverse primers for TCR Jbeta segments was used in the multiplex PCR. The CDR3 region of rearranged TCR beta genes was amplified from genomic DNA by a multiplex PCR assay. The Illumina HiSeq System was used to sequence the amplified TCR beta libraries as 87-base-pair reads. The authors' analysis ran thus. A later analysis counted 75 million to 100 million unique TCR beta chains across the 650 to 800 repertoires, and some 12 million of these chains were shared by at least two donors. A nearest-neighbor algorithm error-corrected the raw reads and collapsed the reads into unique sequences, merging closely related sequences to remove PCR and sequencing errors. Alignment of CDR3 sequences to IMGT reference sequences was used to assign V, D and J gene segments. For a sequence to be retained, a match of at least six nucleotides was required to both a V gene segment and a J gene segment. A rearrangement counted as productive if the CDR3 had no stop codons and remained in frame with V and J, and every other rearrangement counted as non-productive. Following IMGT convention, CDR3 was defined as the stretch from the second conserved V-encoded cysteine to the conserved J-encoded phenylalanine. The earlier analysis of about 590 of the donors excluded sequences that lacked an unambiguous match to a single V gene segment. In an earlier analysis of approximately 590 of the donors, a V segment was called functional when productive rearrangements were above 56.7%, and segregating when the standard deviation between donors exceeded 5%. To diagnose cytomegalovirus status from the catalog of TCR beta chain sequences, a statistical classification framework was built. In a later analysis, TCR nucleotide sequences were compared against IMGT/GENE-DB human TR gene sequences so that V and J genes could be assigned. A later analysis assigned CDR3 sequences and most-parsimonious VDJ recombination scenarios with the TCRdist pipeline. In a later analysis, every TCR beta chain was defined by the combination of its CDR3 amino acid sequence and its V-gene family, and reads without a unique V-gene family were dropped. As a way to deal with suspected cross-contamination and a sequencing artifact, a later analysis dropped roughly 600 nucleotide sequences that were highly shared and had low generation probability. A later analysis calculated a clonal expansion index for each public chain from normalized within-repertoire ranks of inferred template counts. In a later analysis, generation probabilities were computed with a VDJ recombination model fitted to out-of-frame rearrangements, and the resulting probabilities were checked against IGoR. In a later analysis, hypergeometric tests were used to score TCR-TCR, TCR-HLA and TCR-CMV co-occurrence, with a repertoire-size bias correction applied to TCR pairs. To estimate false discovery rates, a later analysis permuted the HLA or CMV assignments 20 times. A later analysis grouped co-occurring TCRs with DBSCAN, adding TCRdist sequence similarity when clustering within HLA-allele-positive subsets. Repertoires with fewer than 30,000 or more than 120,000 public chains, plus five repertoires with anomalous nucleotide sharing, were excluded from co-occurrence clustering. In TCRdb, the immuneACCESS table is reduced to in-frame sequences with V and J assigned. These tables do not hold every clone; where another copy was compared, an unresolved V gene accounts for under half, and the others remain unexplained. D and trimming come from the DNA, and the V and J calls and clone size come from that table. The table for this sample lists 60,000 to 70,000 clones; around 77% of them were counted only once. The ten largest clones capture around 4% of the sample.

The cohort was made up of 666 healthy bone marrow donors. All cohort members were sampled while nominally healthy, although unrecorded immune exposures were likely present. The donor tested CMV seronegative, placing the donor among the 352 seronegative members of the cohort. Every donor gave a peripheral blood sample, and the peripheral blood mononuclear cells from that sample were used for TCR beta sequencing. The Qiagen DNeasy Blood Extraction Kit was used to extract genomic DNA from the blood cell samples. The TCR originated in a woman in her 30s in good health and CMV-seronegative. Input material: PBMCs.

The encoded CDR3 is CATSRAGANYGYTF. The DNA sequence reads TGTGCCACCAGCAGAGCAGGGGCGAACTATGGCTACACCTTC. The rearrangement combines TRBV15 with TRBJ1-2, and TRBD1 may be the D gene, going by 6 matching bases. V sheds 1 base and J sheds 2 bases, leaving 8 bases between their ends. The CDR3 has 14 amino acids, counting the end cysteine and phenylalanine. The read is trimmed to its CDR3 DNA, 42 bases read in frame from base 1. Taken from the germline V gene (reference sequence), the CDR1 and CDR2 loops are LNHNV and YYDKDF.